Listed below are T cell receptor beta chains from one sample, sequenced in a study of identical twins. TCRdb re-derived calls from the 5' RACE reads in MiXCR, one entry per CDR3 protein. The sample has about 530,000 distinct CDR3 sequences, around 24% seen once; the top ten hold 0.48%. This same sample was also taken into another study, of yellow fever vaccine responses in identical twins.

Sequenced input: CD4+ T cells sorted from blood. The source is a woman between 18 and 30 years old in good health. CDR3s include the opening cysteine and the closing phenylalanine or tryptophan. Fields, in order: J gene, V gene, clone size, D gene, CDR3 protein, CDR3 DNA. A D gene is named only where the DNA matches it firmly. Clone size is stated in some rows and not others, as once, few, many or a class when expanded.

J gene: TRBJ2-5
V gene: TRBV6-1
clone size: few
D gene: -
CDR3 protein: CASSGPQAGETQYF
CDR3 DNA: TGTGCCAGCAGTGGTCCTCAGGCAGGGGAGACCCAGTACTTC

J gene: TRBJ2-1
V gene: TRBV28
clone size: -
D gene: TRBD2
CDR3 protein: CASSWRGLLNEQFF
CDR3 DNA: TGTGCCAGCAGTTGGCGGGGACTACTCAATGAGCAGTTCTTC

J gene: TRBJ2-1
V gene: TRBV11-2
clone size: many
D gene: TRBD2
CDR3 protein: CASSRRGLAGAFYNEQFF
CDR3 DNA: TGTGCCAGCAGCCGGAGAGGGCTAGCGGGAGCTTTCTACAATGAGCAGTTCTTC

J gene: TRBJ1-1
V gene: TRBV12-3/TRBV12-4
clone size: few
D gene: -
CDR3 protein: CASRGQTNTEAFF
CDR3 DNA: TGTGCCAGCAGGGGACAAACGAACACTGAAGCTTTCTTT

J gene: TRBJ2-1
V gene: TRBV28
clone size: -
D gene: TRBD2
CDR3 protein: CASSLSASGINEQFF
CDR3 DNA: TGTGCCAGCAGTTTATCGGCTAGCGGGATTAATGAGCAGTTCTTC

J gene: TRBJ2-2
V gene: TRBV7-8
clone size: few
D gene: -
CDR3 protein: CASSLLGRRNFPTGELFF
CDR3 DNA: TGTGCCAGCAGCTTATTGGGGCGCAGGAATTTCCCCACCGGGGAGCTGTTTTTT

J gene: TRBJ2-3
V gene: TRBV9
clone size: few
D gene: TRBD1
CDR3 protein: CASSGPGQGTDTQYF
CDR3 DNA: TGTGCCAGCAGCGGCCCGGGACAGGGAACAGATACGCAGTATTTT

J gene: TRBJ2-1
V gene: TRBV28
clone size: -
D gene: TRBD2
CDR3 protein: CASSKVRRVAGFNLNEQFF
CDR3 DNA: TGTGCCAGCAGCAAAGTGCGGAGGGTAGCGGGATTCAACTTGAATGAGCAGTTCTTC

J gene: TRBJ2-5
V gene: TRBV6-5
clone size: many
D gene: -
CDR3 protein: CASSYVGETQYF
CDR3 DNA: TGTGCCAGCAGTTACGTGGGTGAGACCCAGTACTTC

J gene: TRBJ2-1
V gene: TRBV9
clone size: few
D gene: -
CDR3 protein: CASSVQGTGDEQFF
CDR3 DNA: TGTGCCAGCAGCGTACAAGGGACCGGAGATGAGCAGTTCTTC

J gene: TRBJ2-1
V gene: TRBV10-1
clone size: few
D gene: TRBD1
CDR3 protein: CASRQGAGDEQFF
CDR3 DNA: TGCGCCAGCAGGCAGGGGGCTGGTGATGAGCAGTTCTTC

J gene: TRBJ2-5
V gene: TRBV3-1
clone size: -
D gene: TRBD1
CDR3 protein: CASSQEKQGNQETQYF
CDR3 DNA: TGTGCCAGCAGCCAAGAAAAACAGGGGAACCAAGAGACCCAGTACTTC